This T cell receptor (beta chain) was identified in a study of T cell changes during pregnancy in multiple sclerosis. Germline CDR1 is MNHNS and CDR2 is SASEGT. CDR3 length equals 15 residues. Generated by immunoSEQ multiplex PCR, the TCRdb table keeps only in-frame clones and is missing some. The sample consists of tens of thousands of clones, 85% to 95% of them appearing once. This receptor was taken from a female donor in good health, enrolled as a control in a pregnancy study. The sample was CD4+ T cells from peripheral blood mononuclear cells, taken in the second trimester of pregnancy. V and J are TRBV6-1 and TRBJ2-5; D perhaps matches TRBD2 (5 bases). The J call may be wrong; the DNA end is better matched by TRBJ2-7. CDR3 DNA sequence: TGTGCCAGCAGTGAACGGTGGGAGTCTTTAAGCGAGCAGTACTTC. It translates to CASSERWESLSEQYF.